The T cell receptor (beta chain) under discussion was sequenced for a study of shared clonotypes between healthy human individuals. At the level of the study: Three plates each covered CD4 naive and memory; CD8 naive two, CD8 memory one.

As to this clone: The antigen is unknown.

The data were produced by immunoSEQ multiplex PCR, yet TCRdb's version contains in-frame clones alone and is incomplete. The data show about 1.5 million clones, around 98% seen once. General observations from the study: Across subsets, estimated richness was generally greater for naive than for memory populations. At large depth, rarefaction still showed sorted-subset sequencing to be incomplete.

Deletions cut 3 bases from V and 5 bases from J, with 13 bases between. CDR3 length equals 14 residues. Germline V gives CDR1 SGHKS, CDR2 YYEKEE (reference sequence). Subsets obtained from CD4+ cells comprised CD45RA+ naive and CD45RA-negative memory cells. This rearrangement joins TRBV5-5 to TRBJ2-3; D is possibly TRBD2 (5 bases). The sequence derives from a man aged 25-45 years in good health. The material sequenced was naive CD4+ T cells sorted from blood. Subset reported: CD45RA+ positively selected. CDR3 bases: TGTGCCAGCAGCTCCGGAATAGCGCTAGATACGCAGTATTTT. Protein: CASSSGIALDTQYF.